There are a few counts of the clone carrying this T cell receptor (beta chain). The protocol was immunoSEQ multiplex PCR, while the TCRdb copy is restricted to in-frame clones and leaves out a portion. The repertoire holds around 170,000 clones, under 85% seen once, with around 6.5% in the top ten. This specimen comes from a study of blood T cell repertoires in COVID-19. This CDR3 region has 13 residues. V was clipped by 9 bases and J by 0 bases, with 11 bases between them. Germline CDR1 reads MNHEY; CDR2 reads SVGAGI. This chain links TRBV6-5 with TRBJ1-1; D remains unclear. Sequenced sample: peripheral blood. The TCR comes from a woman aged 40-49 years with acute or convalescent COVID-19. CDR3 amino acids: CASISGMNTEAFF. CDR3 DNA: TGTGCCAGTATCTCGGGGATGAACACTGAAGCTTTCTTT.